This TCR beta chain was sequenced during a study of blood T cell repertoires in COVID-19. Study as a whole: Sites in the United States, Italy and Spain provided acute and convalescent COVID-19 samples. PBMCs, B-cell-depleted T cells, or T cells provided the cDNA or gDNA that made up the material.

Germline V gene lookup returns CDR1 KGHSH and CDR2 LQKENI. The CDR3 runs 15 residues. Between the trimmed V and J ends, which lost 1 base and 8 bases, there was a span of 15 bases. Under the authors' procedure: Estimation of nucleated cell counts relied on the amplification of reference gene primers. Clones were sequenced by immunoSEQ multiplex PCR, and TCRdb holds only the in-frame ones, with some missing. V and J calls and clone size come straight from that table; D and trimming were deduced from the DNA. In the table there are roughly 410,000 clones, around 89% of which are singletons. The specimen was peripheral blood. The chain recombines TRBV18 with TRBJ1-5; D not resolved. This clonotype was obtained from a man aged 35-49 years with acute or convalescent COVID-19. CDR3 sequence: CASSPQSGGSEPQHF. The CDR3 DNA sequence: TGTGCCAGCTCACCACAATCCGGAGGGAGCGAGCCCCAGCATTTT.